A selection of T cell receptor beta chains follows, all from one sample in a study of blood T cell repertoires in COVID-19. Using immunoSEQ multiplex PCR, the repertoire was profiled, and TCRdb retains in-frame clones only, with some absent. This table has 150,000 to 200,000 clones, 86% appearing once. Sequencing used peripheral blood. These receptors all come from a woman in her thirties with active or convalescent COVID-19. Each CDR3 is given with its conserved first and last residue. The D gene is left open where the match is weak. Some rows have no size entry. The others give once, few or many, or a class for an expanded clone.

>-|TRBJ2-1|-|TRBV21-1
TGTGCCAGCAGCACCGGAGCGGGAGGGGGTTACAATGAGCAGTTCTTC
CASSTGAGGGYNEQFF
>TRBD1|TRBJ1-6|-|TRBV7-8
TGTGCCAGCAGCAGACGGACAGGGGGCGATTTGGCGGGGTCACCCCTCCACTTT
CASSRRTGGDLAGSPLHF
>-|TRBJ1-1|-|TRBV5-1
TGCGCCAGCAGCTCAATTAACACAGGGACGAACACTGAAGCTTTCTTT
CASSSINTGTNTEAFF
>TRBD1|TRBJ2-7|-|TRBV5-1
TGCGCCAGCAGCTCACACAGGGGGCAGTCCTACGAGCAGTACTTC
CASSSHRGQSYEQYF
>-|TRBJ1-1|-|TRBV19
TGTGCCAGTAGTGCCACAGGGTACACTGAAGCTTTCTTT
CASSATGYTEAFF
>TRBD1|TRBJ1-1|-|TRBV19
TGTGCCAGTAGCGGGACAGGGGGCACTGAAGCTTTCTTT
CASSGTGGTEAFF
>TRBD1|TRBJ1-5|-|TRBV19
TGTGCCAGTAGGGACAGGGGAGGGGACAATGATCAGCCCCAGCATTTT
CASRDRGGDNDQPQHF
>-|TRBJ2-7|-|TRBV2
TGTGCCAGCAGTTATAGCGCCACCAGCTCCTACGAGCAGTACTTC
CASSYSATSSYEQYF
>TRBD2|TRBJ2-7|-|TRBV25-1
TGTGCCAGCAGGGGCGCAGGACTAGCGGGAGGTTACGAGCAGTACTTC
CASRGAGLAGGYEQYF
>TRBD1|TRBJ1-2|few|TRBV11-3
TGTGCCAGCAGCTTAGGACAGGGGGACGGCTACACCTTC
CASSLGQGDGYTF
>TRBD2|TRBJ2-1|-|TRBV6-5
TGTGCCAGCAGTTCCCCGCGGCGGGGGGACTACAATGAGCAGTTCTTC
CASSSPRRGDYNEQFF
>TRBD1|TRBJ1-4|-|TRBV7-9
TGTGCCAGCAGCCCCCCCGGGACAGGGTTTGCAAAACTGTTTTTT
CASSPPGTGFAKLFF
>-|TRBJ2-7|few|TRBV7-2
TGTGCCAGCAGCTTAGTTAGCGCGTCCTACGAGCAGTACTTC
CASSLVSASYEQYF
>TRBD1|TRBJ2-7|-|TRBV7-9
TGTGCCAGCAGCCACCGGGACAGGGGGTACGAGCAGTACTTC
CASSHRDRGYEQYF
>TRBD1|TRBJ1-2|-|TRBV6-5
TGTGCCAGCAGGACAGGGAACTATGGCTACACCTTC
CASRTGNYGYTF
>-|TRBJ2-1|-|TRBV30
TGTGCCTGGAGTGTACCTGGGGAGCCGTTCTTC
CAWSVPGEPFF
>-|TRBJ1-2|-|TRBV12-3/TRBV12-4
TGTGCCAGCGCAGGGCAACTAAACTATGGCTACACCTTC
CASAGQLNYGYTF
>-|TRBJ2-2|-|TRBV7-6
TGTGCCAGCAGCTTGTACGACTCCGGGGAGCTGTTTTTT
CASSLYDSGELFF
>TRBD1|TRBJ1-5|-|TRBV28
TGTGCCAGCAGTTTATCAGGGGGGACCAATCAGCCCCAGCATTTT
CASSLSGGTNQPQHF
>-|TRBJ2-1|-|TRBV6-4
TGTGCCAGCAGTGACGGACAGTACAATGAGCAGTTCTTC
CASSDGQYNEQFF
>TRBD1|TRBJ1-1|-|TRBV11-3
TGTGCCAGCAGCTTAGTTGGACAGGCGAACACTGAAGCTTTCTTT
CASSLVGQANTEAFF
>TRBD1|TRBJ1-5|-|TRBV7-9
TGTGCCAGCAGCTCACCGGGACAGGGGCAGCCCCAGCATTTT
CASSSPGQGQPQHF
>-|TRBJ2-5|-|TRBV5-1
TGCGCCAGCAGCTTGGGCGGGACTAATCAGGGGCAAGAGACCCAGTACTTC
CASSLGGTNQGQETQYF
>TRBD1|TRBJ1-1|-|TRBV5-1
TGCGCCAGCAGCTTGCGGTCTTACGGGACAGGGACTGAAGCTTTCTTT
CASSLRSYGTGTEAFF
>-|TRBJ2-7|-|TRBV5-5
TGTGCCAGCAGCTCCCAAGGGGGTTTTAGCTCCTACGAGCAGTACTTC
CASSSQGGFSSYEQYF
>TRBD1|TRBJ1-3|few|TRBV4-1
TGCGCCAGCAGCCAAGCCCCGGGACAGTACTCTGGAAACACCATATATTTT
CASSQAPGQYSGNTIYF
>-|TRBJ1-3|-|TRBV19
TGTGCCACCTCCAGGGGTTTTGGAAACACCATATATTTT
CATSRGFGNTIYF
>-|TRBJ2-3|-|TRBV5-4
TGTGCCAGCAGTCCACCCGGAGTTAGCACAGATACGCAGTATTTT
CASSPPGVSTDTQYF
>TRBD1|TRBJ2-3|-|TRBV28
TGTGCCAGCAGCTACAGGGGATACACAGATACGCAGTATTTT
CASSYRGYTDTQYF
>TRBD1|TRBJ1-3|medium-sized|TRBV18
TGTGCCAGCTCACCAGAGGGACGGGGACAGGGGAGGATCGGAAACACCATATATTTT
CASSPEGRGQGRIGNTIYF
>TRBD2|TRBJ2-5|-|TRBV12-3/TRBV12-4
TGTGCCAGCAGTCCTAGCGGGGGCGAGACCCAGTACTTC
CASSPSGGETQYF
>TRBD1|TRBJ1-2|-|TRBV6-5
TGTGCCAGCAGTTACCTCGACAGGGGCGAGTATGGCTACACCTTC
CASSYLDRGEYGYTF
>TRBD1|TRBJ1-1|-|TRBV11-3
TGTGCCAGCAGTCAGCGGACAGGGGCTGAAGCTTTCTTT
CASSQRTGAEAFF
>-|TRBJ2-7|-|TRBV14
TGTGCCAGCAGCCAAGATCAGGCCTACTCCTACGAGCAGTACTTC
CASSQDQAYSYEQYF
>-|TRBJ1-3|-|TRBV29-1
TGCAGCGTTGAAGACCCGGGGGTCCGGTCTGGAAACACCATATATTTT
CSVEDPGVRSGNTIYF
>-|TRBJ2-7|-|TRBV6-6
TGTGCCAGCAGTTACGAGACTAAGTATCCCTACGAGCAGTACTTC
CASSYETKYPYEQYF
>-|TRBJ2-7|-|TRBV23-1
TGCGCCAGCAGTCCCCGACAGGCTGAGGACTACGAGCAGTACTTC
CASSPRQAEDYEQYF
>TRBD1|TRBJ1-5|few|TRBV5-1
TGCGCCAGCAGCGAAGGGACAGCGCATCAGCCCCAGCATTTT
CASSEGTAHQPQHF
>TRBD1|TRBJ1-2|-|TRBV19
TGTGCCAGTAGCTCAGGGGGCAACTATGGCTACACCTTC
CASSSGGNYGYTF
>-|TRBJ1-4|-|TRBV16
TGTGCCAGCAGCCGGGCGGGCGGGATGAATGAAAAACTGTTTTTT
CASSRAGGMNEKLFF
>TRBD2|TRBJ2-1|-|TRBV6-2/TRBV6-3
TGTGCCAGCAGTTACACGACTAGCGGGAGGCCCCCTTACAATGAGCAGTTCTTC
CASSYTTSGRPPYNEQFF
>TRBD1|TRBJ1-3|-|TRBV3-1/TRBV3-2
TGTGCCAGCAGCCAAGATACGGGACAGGGACCTGGAAACACCATATATTTT
CASSQDTGQGPGNTIYF
>-|TRBJ1-1|-|TRBV6-6
TGTGCCAGCAGTTACTTACAGGGCACTGAAGCTTTCTTT
CASSYLQGTEAFF
>TRBD2|TRBJ2-7|-|TRBV11-2
TGTGCCAGCAGCCTCAAACTAGCGGGAGCCTACGAGCAGTACTTC
CASSLKLAGAYEQYF
>-|TRBJ2-1|-|TRBV5-1
TGCGCCAGCAGCTTGGGCGGCCTTCGCTCCTACAATGAGCAGTTCTTC
CASSLGGLRSYNEQFF
>-|TRBJ1-2|-|TRBV6-6
TGTGCAGCCGGGAGGAATGATGGCTACACCTTC
CAAGRNDGYTF
>TRBD1|TRBJ2-3|-|TRBV2
TGTGCCTCCGGACAGGGCACAGATACGCAGTATTTT
CASGQGTDTQYF
>-|TRBJ1-3|-|TRBV3-1/TRBV3-2
TGTGCCAGCAGCCAAGAACCAGGGGCCTCTGGAAACACCATATATTTT
CASSQEPGASGNTIYF
>-|TRBJ2-2|-|TRBV29-1
TGCAGCGTTGTGAAGCCGGGACACCCCGGGGAGCTGTTTTTT
CSVVKPGHPGELFF